A selection of T cell receptor beta chains follows, all from one sample in a study of T cell changes during pregnancy in multiple sclerosis. TCRdb keeps only in-frame clones here, not all; method: immunoSEQ multiplex PCR. The table shows nearly 110,000 clones, with just under 95% occurring only once. The sequencing used peripheral blood, collected after pregnancy. The receptor source for this set is a female donor with multiple sclerosis, enrolled in a pregnancy study. Each CDR3 is given with its conserved first and last residue. Fields, in order: V gene, clone size, CDR3 protein. The size field is filled for only some rows; it gives once, few, many or a size class.

TRBV6-5 NA CASSTGQGASEKLFF
TRBV5-6 NA CASSSAAGSHYNEQFF
TRBV5-1 once CASSLVAGGTDTQYF
TRBV2 NA CASKVSGGGGANEQFF
TRBV9 once CASSVELLSGRNSPLHF
TRBV28 NA CASSFQVGWEQYF
TRBV18 NA CASSPQGYNEQFF
TRBV19 NA CASSGGQGQPQHF
TRBV30 NA CAWGEGSAGANVLTF
TRBV4-1 NA CASSLTGVSYNEQFF
TRBV5-1 NA CASGRTGGYEQYF
TRBV5-1 NA CASSLGSTQETQYF
TRBV11-2 NA CASSPHGGAMNTEAFF
TRBV18 NA CASSVLDTGELFF
TRBV27 NA CASSWDSSRSYNEQFF
TRBV9 NA CASSVARASGRSETQYF
TRBV30 NA CAWSVDRGHEQFF
TRBV28 NA CAVGAGETGELFF
TRBV5-1 once CASRRRGGEKLFF
TRBV30 NA CAWSDYRGTNYGYTF
TRBV6-1 NA CAGHGRDEKLFF
TRBV5-1 NA CASSLLGGRAKYNEQFF
TRBV19 NA CASTTGTNYGYTF
TRBV19 NA CASSTRWSSGANVLTF
TRBV30 once CAWSERSNQPQHF
TRBV27 few CASFPRQGAFTEAFF
TRBV30 NA CAWSIRTAGYPYEQYF
TRBV9 NA CASSEQGNFAYEQYF
TRBV15 NA CATSRDLRNYEQYF
TRBV2 NA CASSERVGGVTEAFF
TRBV7-3 NA CASSQEALLGEQFF
TRBV7-9 NA CASSGSGAVSSYEQYF
TRBV7-3 NA CASSLTKAPGELFF
TRBV6-5 NA CASSYRNFGGSTEAFF
TRBV29-1 NA CSVAGQGAGEQYF
TRBV27 NA CASSFGTRANEQFF
TRBV7-6 NA CASSLETARREKLFF
TRBV9 NA CASSADLGFTDTQYF
TRBV10-2 NA CASSTRTGVGYTF
TRBV7-9 NA CASSPSSGKPQETQYF
TRBV5-6 NA CASSSPGQGAYNEQFF
TRBV28 NA CASSFSGSSSYEQYF
TRBV14 NA CASSQEPGWDIQYF
TRBV5-6 NA CASSLVGGVGDNYGYTF